This entry describes one T cell receptor beta chain. This clone has only a few counts. Its antigen is still unknown. Base qualities are not at hand, and no much larger clone is one base apart. The cohort was made up of 650 to 700 healthy bone marrow donors. At the time of sampling, all cohort members were nominally healthy, though unrecorded immune exposures were likely present. The donor was CMV seronegative and was included in the group of over 300 seronegative cohort members. Each donor provided a peripheral blood sample, and peripheral blood mononuclear cells were used for TCR beta sequencing. Genomic DNA extraction from the blood cell samples was performed with the Qiagen DNeasy Blood Extraction Kit. The library was built by means of the immunoSEQ multiplex PCR assay. For the multiplex PCR, a mixture combining 60 forward primers for TCR Vbeta segments and 13 reverse primers for TCR Jbeta segments was used. Amplification of the CDR3 region of rearranged TCR beta genes was performed with a multiplex PCR assay on genomic DNA. The amplified TCR beta libraries were sequenced on the Illumina HiSeq System as 87-base-pair reads. The study's processing was this. In a later analysis, tens of millions of unique TCR beta chains were counted across the roughly 610 repertoires, and roughly 9.9 million of these chains were shared by at least two donors. Raw reads were error-corrected and collapsed into unique sequences with a nearest-neighbor algorithm that merged closely related sequences to remove PCR and sequencing errors. V, D and J gene segments were assigned by aligning CDR3 sequences to IMGT reference sequences. For a sequence to be retained, a match of at least six nucleotides was required to both a V gene segment and a J gene segment. A rearrangement counted as productive if the CDR3 had no stop codons and remained in frame with V and J, and every other rearrangement counted as non-productive. Following IMGT convention, CDR3 was defined as the stretch from the second conserved V-encoded cysteine to the conserved J-encoded phenylalanine. In an earlier analysis of some 550 of the donors, sequences lacking an unambiguous match to a single V gene segment were excluded. In an earlier analysis of some 590 of the donors, a V segment was called functional when productive rearrangements were above 56.7%, and segregating when the standard deviation between donors exceeded 5%. A statistical classification framework was built for diagnosing cytomegalovirus status from the catalog of TCR beta chain sequences. In a later analysis, V and J genes were assigned by comparing TCR nucleotide sequences against IMGT/GENE-DB human TR gene sequences. A later analysis assigned CDR3 sequences and most-parsimonious VDJ recombination scenarios with the TCRdist pipeline. In a later analysis, every TCR beta chain was defined by the combination of its CDR3 amino acid sequence and its V-gene family, and reads without a unique V-gene family were dropped. As a way to deal with suspected cross-contamination and a sequencing artifact, a later analysis dropped 450 to 600 nucleotide sequences that were highly shared and had low generation probability. In a later analysis, a clonal expansion index was calculated for each public chain from normalized within-repertoire ranks of inferred template counts. A later analysis computed generation probabilities with a VDJ recombination model fitted to out-of-frame rearrangements, and checked the results against IGoR. In a later analysis, TCR-TCR, TCR-HLA and TCR-CMV co-occurrence was scored with hypergeometric tests, and a repertoire-size bias correction was applied to TCR pairs. In a later analysis, false discovery rates were estimated by permuting HLA or CMV assignments 20 times. A later analysis grouped co-occurring TCRs with DBSCAN, adding TCRdist sequence similarity when clustering within HLA-allele-positive subsets. For co-occurrence clustering, repertoires with fewer than 30,000 or more than 120,000 public chains were excluded, along with four or five repertoires with anomalous nucleotide sharing. Held by TCRdb, this immuneACCESS table contains in-frame sequences only and omits some clones. Under half of the omission traces to an unresolved V gene where checked; the cause of the rest is unknown. Clone size and the V and J calls come from that table; the DNA yielded D and trimming. In this sample the table shows some 110,000 clones, 9% to 10% of which occur a single time. Over 2.5% of the sample rests with the top ten.

The data originate from a study of cytomegalovirus exposure and HLA in healthy donors (dated by TCRdb to the late 2010s). For the study in its entirety: An earlier analysis of around 600 of the donors reported about 250 Gb of sequence data and around 110 million unique TCR beta sequences from 150 million to 200 million T cells. An early release that covered roughly 600 HLA-typed donors contained 250 to 350 gigabases of sequencing data and 75 million to 100 million unique TCR sequences. Of the roughly 400 genotyped donors, approximately 83% fell in the genetic ancestry cluster associated with self-reported Caucasian donors. The study was designed to test whether signatures of past pathogen exposure could be identified by cataloging public T cell receptors. The study used immunosequencing to profile the T cell repertoires of 670 or so subjects and linked those repertoires to cytomegalovirus serostatus. Along with the approximately 700-subject first cohort, a separate validation cohort of approximately 110 different subjects was used. To predict cytomegalovirus infection status, the study brought together high-throughput TCR immunosequencing, statistical association of individual TCRs with disease status, and machine learning. A later analysis re-analyzed previously published TCR beta repertoires from 666 donors and added high-resolution HLA genotyping to study TCR occurrence patterns. Rather than drawing on any new phenotypic data, the later analysis identified candidate immune exposures from TCR beta sequences and the way those sequences occurred across donors. To decide whether each TCR beta V gene segment behaved as functional or pseudogenic, an earlier analysis of some 600 of the donors relied on high-throughput TCR beta sequencing. Donor age, sex, ethnicity and CMV serostatus were compiled alongside the repertoire data. A later genetic analysis used genome-wide SNP genotypes for 398 of the 666 donors, treating that subset as a discovery cohort. Every discovery cohort repertoire had been produced on one sequencing platform. HLA typing covered class I and class II loci at four-digit resolution. The number of typed donors differed by locus: about 629-640 for A, B, C, DRB1 and DQB1; 522 for DQA1; approximately 600 for DPA1; and some 470 for DPB1. Four to six DR-DQ haplotypes were handled as single units for association and clustering because linkage in the cohort was strong. Among roughly 400 genotyped donors of the cohort, an average of around 250,000 unique TCR beta nucleotide sequences was sequenced per donor, of which 15% to 20% were non-productive.

Here is what the overall study found, with its caveats: In an earlier analysis of about 600 of the donors, most TCR beta V segments appeared in productive rearrangements about 90% or about 30% of the time, broadly matching IMGT annotations. According to a later analysis, TCR association rates differed among HLA loci, with DRB1 alleles showing the most associated TCRs and HLA-C alleles showing the fewest. The authors suggested that the approach could potentially be generalized to other disease states and immunological phenotypes. A later analysis found that most CMV-associated TCR beta chains appeared HLA-restricted, with HLA associations seemingly driven largely by CMV exposure. While some public TCRs were present in many individuals, most TCR sequences turned up only very rarely across donors. In a later analysis, several top co-occurrence clusters were reported to appear linked to parvovirus B19, influenza, CMV and Epstein-Barr virus. Because HLA typing was missing for some donors at each locus, association tests included only the typed subset. Only TCR beta chains were sequenced in this cohort, and the absence of alpha or paired-chain data limited detectable features. Presence/absence analyses assumed roughly uniform sequencing depth across donors, an assumption that may not hold. Correlated functional status among segregating V segments might reflect linkage disequilibrium, but an unknown experimental factor could not be ruled out. Some IMGT-functional V segments, including TRBV6-2 and TRBV6-3, could not be distinguished by the 87-base-pair reads and were therefore excluded. When HLA alleles, especially DR and DQ, strongly co-occurred, TCR associations were difficult to assign to individual alleles. In both the original and validation cohorts, the classifier was reported to diagnose cytomegalovirus status with high specificity and sensitivity. Because counts were too low, about 17 rarely observed V segments, including chromosome 9 orphons, were excluded from the earlier analysis of under 650 of the donors. According to a later genetic analysis, donors in an Asian-associated ancestry cluster had fewer N-insertions in productive TCRs than the roughly 670-donor mean. A cluster of highly shared sequence variants was judged likely to be a technical artifact of the sequencing pipeline. For the cohort, immune exposure information was limited to CMV serostatus. A few of the identified cytomegalovirus-associated TCR beta chains were confirmed in vitro to be specific for cytomegalovirus antigens. A total of 150 or so TCR beta chains were listed by the study as associated with cytomegalovirus. An association between a missense DCLRE1C variant and V-gene and J-gene trimming of TCR beta chains was found in a later genetic analysis and replicated in an independent cohort. At a false discovery rate of 0.05, a later analysis linked under 20,000 TCR beta sequences to specific HLA alleles. A further reported finding was that TCR beta sequences accurately predicted the HLA-A and HLA-B alleles for most subjects in the first cohort. Compared with equally common non-associated chains, HLA-associated TCR beta chains in a later analysis were more clonally expanded and had lower generation probabilities.

The junction shows trimming of 3 bases on V and 3 bases on J, plus 12 bases between the germline ends. Including cysteine and phenylalanine, the CDR3 has 15 amino acids. CDR3 DNA is the only sequence kept; it has 45 bases, read in frame from the first base. CDR1 is given as SGHTA and CDR2 as FQGNSA, both from the germline V gene. This receptor was obtained from a man aged 25 to 40 in good health and CMV-seronegative. Recombination linked TRBV7-2 to TRBJ2-1, with a weak D call of TRBD2 (6 bases match). Sequencing was performed on PBMCs. Read as DNA, the sequence is TGTGCCAGCAGCTTCCGGGACTCGAACTACAATGAGCAGTTCTTC. Its translation reads: CASSFRDSNYNEQFF. The full variable domain, completed from the reference TRBV7-2 and TRBJ2-1 proteins outside the CDR3, reads GAGVSQSPSNKVTEKGKDVELRCDPISGHTALYWYRQSLGQGLEFLIYFQGNSAPDKSGLPSDRFSAERTGGSVSTLTIQRTQQEDSAVYLCASSFRDSNYNEQFFGPGTRLTVL.